A single sample is the source of the 22 T cell receptor beta chains below, sequenced in a study of T cells in Graves' hyperthyroidism and ophthalmopathy. The CDR3 regions of TCR beta were amplified from RNA transcripts. An initial round of RT-PCR targeting the TCR CDR3 relied on the HTBI primer set. TCRdb passed the multiplex PCR reads through MiXCR, listing each CDR3 protein once. The sample has around 280,000 distinct CDR3 sequences, roughly 15% seen once; the top ten hold 7% to 9%. Sequenced: blood. These receptors were taken from a woman aged 40 to 50 with Graves' hyperthyroidism.

This clonotype has a handful of counts. The chain couples TRBV19 to TRBJ2-1, with D hard to call. The CDR3 loop spans 15 amino acids. In germline, CDR1 is LNHDA, CDR2 SQIVND (reference sequence). The V end lost 1 base, the J end lost 4 bases, and 11 bases lay between the germline ends. CDR3 bases: TGTGCCAGTAGTATAGGAAATACTGGTTACAATGAGCAGTTCTTC. Its protein is CASSIGNTGYNEQFF. The full variable domain, in which reference TRBV19 and TRBJ2-1 provide the parts outside the CDR3, is DGGITQSPKYLFRKEGQNVTLSCEQNLNHDAMYWYRQDPGQGLRLIYYSQIVNDFQKGDIAEGYSVSREKKESFPLTVTSAQKNPTAFYLCASSIGNTGYNEQFFGPGTRLTVL.

This clonotype was seen many times. The chain employs TRBV11-2 and TRBJ2-1; no definite D call. This CDR3 comprises 14 residues. V lost 0 bases, J lost 8 bases, and 11 bases lay in between. CDR1 and CDR2 from the germline V gene are SGHAT and FQNNGV. CDR3 residues: CASSLDRVGHEQFF. CDR3 nucleotides: TGTGCCAGCAGCTTAGATAGGGTCGGGCATGAGCAGTTCTTC.

This clonotype was observed many times. The CDR3 here is CASIKRGTGDTEAFF. CDR3 bases: TGTGCCAGCATCAAAAGGGGGACAGGGGACACTGAAGCTTTCTTT. The V call is TRBV28, the J call TRBJ1-1, with 10 bases that match TRBD1. CDR3 length equals 15 residues. With 7 bases clipped from V and 3 bases from J, the junction kept 8 bases outside the gene matches. Germline V lookup: CDR1 MDHEN, CDR2 SYDVKM.

This clonotype was observed at least ten times. This sequence joins TRBV20-1 and TRBJ1-5; D is ambiguous. This CDR3 spans 13 amino acids. CDR1 and CDR2 (germline): DFQATT, SNEGSKA (reference sequence). The germline V and J ends were trimmed by 3 bases and 5 bases, with 11 bases remaining between them. CDR3 DNA sequence: TGCAGTGCTAGGGTCCAGGAACATCAGCCCCAGCATTTT. Its translation is CSARVQEHQPQHF.

Many counts were recorded for this clonotype. V is TRBV2 and J is TRBJ2-5, with a tentative D call TRBD1 (6 bases). Looked up from germline, CDR1 is SNHLY and CDR2 is FYNNEI. V lost 8 bases, J lost 4 bases, and 14 bases lay in between. The CDR3 totals 13 residues. CDR3 residues: CASGQNSGETQYF. The CDR3 DNA is TGTGCCAGCGGACAGAACTCGGGAGAGACCCAGTACTTC.

Comment on this clonotype: Since a much larger clone is just one base distant, this may be a read error. DNA for the CDR3: TGTGCCAGCAACGAGCCGGGACGGGCAACCTACGAGCAGTACTTC. Encoded protein: CASNEPGRATYEQYF. This sequence joins TRBV7-9 and TRBJ2-7; D assignment may be TRBD1 or TRBD2 (5 bases each). Germline-derived CDR1 and CDR2 are SEHNR and FQNEAQ (reference sequence). This CDR3 comprises 15 residues. Trimming removed 7 bases from V and 2 bases from J, with 18 bases in between.

This clonotype was seen ten or more times. This chain links TRBV12-3 or TRBV12-4 with TRBJ2-2, with D uncertain. CDR3 length: 11 amino acids. The ends were cut back, 5 bases at V and 7 bases at J, with 5 bases in the middle. CDR3 nucleotide sequence: TGTGCCAGCAGTCCAAACGGGGAGCTGTTTTTT. This gives the protein CASSPNGELFF.

This clonotype was observed many times. The rearrangement joins TRBV12-3 or TRBV12-4 to TRBJ1-1; TRBD1 matches 7 bases. The V and J ends lost 4 bases and 0 bases, in that order; junction bases with no gene match: 2. The CDR3 spans 14 residues. The CDR3 spells CASSSRGMNTEAFF. Here the CDR3 DNA reads TGTGCCAGCAGTTCCAGGGGGATGAACACTGAAGCTTTCTTT.

This clonotype was observed at least ten times. J is TRBJ2-7 and V is TRBV7-9; a weak D match, TRBD1 (6 bases). The germline V gene encodes CDR1 SEHNR and CDR2 FQNEAQ (reference sequence). The CDR3 is 14 amino acids. V shed 2 bases and J shed 5 bases, with 13 bases lying between them. CDR3 in amino acids: CASSLPTKGDEQYF. The CDR3 DNA sequence: TGTGCCAGCAGCTTACCCACCAAGGGGGACGAGCAGTACTTC.

CDR3 nucleotide sequence: TGTGCCAGCTCTCACACAGGGGGCGGCTACGAGCAGTACTTC. The encoded protein is CASSHTGGGYEQYF. This chain joins TRBV18 and TRBJ2-7, with 9 positions matching TRBD1. The CDR3 is 14 amino acids. Germline trimming cut 6 bases from V and 3 bases from J; bases unmatched to any gene: 6. Germline CDR1 reads KGHSH; CDR2 reads LQKENI.

The V gene is TRBV10-3, the J gene TRBJ2-1; D gene ambiguous. Germline lookup yields CDR1 ENHRY and CDR2 SYGVKD. CDR3 length: 13 amino acids. V was pared by 7 bases and J by 5 bases, with 12 bases between. The DNA for the CDR3 is TGTGCCATCACTCCCGAGCCTAACAATGAGCAGTTCTTC. It yields the protein CAITPEPNNEQFF.

Worth noting for this clonotype: One base away lies a much larger clone, so this may be a sequencing read error. The rearrangement links TRBV12-3 or TRBV12-4 to TRBJ2-7, with TRBD2 matching over 11 bases. With V trimmed by 5 bases and J by 0 bases, 3 bases remained unmatched. This CDR3 comprises 15 residues. CDR3 sequence reads: CASSGGLADSYEQYF. The CDR3 DNA sequence: TGTGCCAGCAGTGGGGGACTAGCGGACTCCTACGAGCAGTACTTC.

The chain is built from TRBV24-1 and TRBJ2-1; 8 nucleotides align to TRBD1. Germline loops: CDR1 KGHDR, CDR2 SFDVKD. Trimming took 5 bases from V and 4 from J; bases not matched to a gene: 9. CDR3 length: 16 amino acids. The CDR3 nucleotides are TGTGCCACCAGTGGAGACAGGGGTTCAGAGTACAATGAGCAGTTCTTC. Translation gives CATSGDRGSEYNEQFF.

This sequence joins TRBV10-3 and TRBJ2-1; D is unclear. The CDR3 length is 14 residues. The germline V gene encodes CDR1 ENHRY and CDR2 SYGVKD. V gave up 4 bases and J gave up 1 base, with 8 bases separating them. The CDR3 nucleotides are TGTGCCATCAGTGGAGTCAGGTCCTACAATGAGCAGTTCTTC. This codes for CAISGVRSYNEQFF.

This clonotype was recorded many times. The chain carries TRBV5-1 and TRBJ2-2, with D maybe TRBD1 (6 bases). Germline CDR1 reads SGHRS; CDR2 reads YFSETQ. Trimming stripped 4 bases from V and 1 base from J, with 14 bases between. This CDR3 is 16 amino acids long. In nucleotides, the CDR3 is TGCGCCAGCAGCCCCCTGGGGGCGCAGAACACCGGGGAGCTGTTTTTT. It is translated as CASSPLGAQNTGELFF.

This clonotype has just one count. The CDR3 region is CASSLDLTGGTQYF. CDR3 nucleotide sequence: TGTGCCAGCAGCTTAGACCTCACGGGAGGTACGCAGTATTTT. V is TRBV7-9 and J is TRBJ2-3; 7 bases align to TRBD2. Trimming removed 1 base from V and 8 bases from J; junction bases left unmatched: 6. CDR3 length: 14 amino acids. Per the germline V gene, CDR1 is SEHNR and CDR2 is FQNEAQ (reference sequence).

This rearrangement joins TRBV13 to TRBJ2-2; tentative D call: TRBD1 (5 bases). Germline-derived CDR1 and CDR2 are PRHDT and FYEKMQ (reference sequence). Trimming stripped 3 bases from V and 6 bases from J, with 11 bases between. The CDR3 is made up of 14 amino acids. This CDR3 is CASSFGRAAGELFF. CDR3 coding DNA: TGTGCCAGCAGCTTTGGCAGGGCGGCCGGGGAGCTGTTTTTT.

This clonotype was observed at least ten times. The chain carries TRBV7-9 and TRBJ2-7, with D uncertain. The CDR3 is 17 amino acids. Trimming cost V 1 base and J 0 bases, with 16 bases left between them. Germline-derived CDR1 and CDR2 are SEHNR and FQNEAQ (reference sequence). CDR3 nucleotides: TGTGCCAGCAGCTTAGAAGGCGAGGTCCAACGCTCCTACGAGCAGTACTTC. This codes for CASSLEGEVQRSYEQYF.

The CDR3: CASSLGWWEGPESRGQFF. CDR3 bases: TGCGCCAGCAGCTTGGGTTGGTGGGAGGGCCCCGAGTCAAGAGGGCAGTTCTTC. V gene TRBV5-1 combines with J gene TRBJ2-1; TRBD2 agrees at 7 bases. V dropped 0 bases and J dropped 12; count of bases not matched to a gene: 21. Germline V gives CDR1 SGHRS, CDR2 YFSETQ. The CDR3 spans 18 residues.

The chain links TRBV30 to TRBJ2-3, with D uncertain. The V end was cut by 0 bases, the J end by 9 bases, with 7 bases between. The CDR3 is 11 residues long. The germline V gene encodes CDR1 GTSNPN and CDR2 SVGIG (reference sequence). CDR3 region: CAWSVSQTQYF. Here the CDR3 DNA reads TGTGCCTGGAGTGTATCACAGACGCAGTATTTT.

In this sample, this clonotype turned up many times. V is TRBV12-3 or TRBV12-4 and J is TRBJ1-2, with D maybe TRBD1 (6 bases). The CDR3 sequence is 14 residues long. With 4 bases removed from V and 4 bases from J, the gap between germline ends came to 13 bases. This chain's CDR3 is CASSSPDRIYGYTF. The CDR3 region has the DNA TGTGCCAGCAGTTCCCCGGACAGAATCTATGGCTACACCTTC.

CDR3: CASSPAAGPLNYGYTF. The CDR3 bases are TGTGCCAGCAGTCCCGCCGCAGGTCCCCTAAACTATGGCTACACCTTC. The chain recombines TRBV28 with TRBJ1-2; D ambiguous. V dropped 5 bases and J dropped 2 bases, with 18 bases sitting between them. This CDR3 is built from 16 residues. CDR1 is MDHEN, CDR2 SYDVKM, per germline.